The clone carrying this T cell receptor beta chain showed up just a few times. The target antigen is unknown. The data were taken from a study of beta chain features in type 1 diabetes. Study at large: There was similarity between patients and healthy donors in age, gender and cell yields. Study-level results: Researchers reported that naive, central memory and Treg TCRB repertoires appeared more similar in patients than in healthy donors. More deletions and fewer insertions at VDJ junctions were found in patients with type 1 diabetes.

The germline V gene encodes CDR1 SGHRS and CDR2 YFSETQ. With 0 bases removed from V and 1 base from J, the gap between germline ends came to 10 bases. The CDR3 sequence is 15 residues long. Sequencing targeted expressed TCRB transcripts, as all isolated RNA had been reverse transcribed. Clones were sequenced by immunoSEQ multiplex PCR, and TCRdb holds only the in-frame ones, with some missing. The sample carries under 900,000 clones, roughly 16% recorded once. What was sequenced was naive CD4+ T cells from blood. This TCR was recovered from a young woman in good health. The rearrangement uses TRBV5-1 and TRBJ1-1; no firm D call. The CDR3 DNA reads TGCGCCAGCAGCTTGGACCCTCAGACGAACACTGAAGCTTTCTTT. Translation: CASSLDPQTNTEAFF.